The TCR beta chain described here comes from a study of cytomegalovirus exposure and HLA in healthy donors. V was pared by 7 bases and J by 7 bases, with 14 bases between. From germline, CDR1 is SNHLY and CDR2 FYNNEI. This CDR3 is 13 amino acids long. Study-wide points: The majority of CMV-associated TCR beta chains were reported as apparently HLA-restricted in a later analysis. Accounts indicate the classifier identified cytomegalovirus status with strong specificity and sensitivity. TCR beta V- and J-gene trimming was later associated with a missense DCLRE1C variant. The authors considered a cluster of highly shared sequence variants likely to be a sequencing artifact.

This clone was observed a few times. The antigen remains unidentified. Use of 60 Vbeta and 13 Jbeta primers characterized the PCR. Sequenced by immunoSEQ multiplex PCR; TCRdb stores in-frame clones only, minus some. This table holds tens of thousands of clones, 81% found once. This clonotype was obtained from a woman aged 40 to 50 in good health and CMV-seronegative. J is TRBJ1-5 and V is TRBV2; the D gene is possibly TRBD1 (5 bases). Sequenced input: PBMCs. CDR3 sequence: CASMGLPRQPQHF. The CDR3 bases are TGTGCCAGCATGGGACTCCCGCGGCAGCCCCAGCATTTT. The whole variable domain, filled in from reference TRBV2 and TRBJ1-5, reads EPEVTQTPSHQVTQMGQEVILRCVPISNHLYFYWYRQILGQKVEFLVSFYNNEISEKSEIFDDQFSVERPDGSNFTLKIRSTKLEDSAMYFCASMGLPRQPQHFGDGTRLSIL.